The source of this TCR beta chain is a study of T cells in Graves' hyperthyroidism and ophthalmopathy. Overall study context: Blood from the periphery was taken at initial diagnosis, before any treatment.

Disease lasting under 3 months, a NOSPECS grade of at least 4, and a Clinical Activity Score of at least 3 were features of the ophthalmopathy patients. From RNA transcripts, TCR beta CDR3 regions were amplified. Using the HTBI primer set, a first-round RT-PCR was run on the TCR CDR3. TCRdb re-analysed the multiplex PCR reads in MiXCR, keeping a single row per CDR3 protein. The sample records about 410,000 distinct CDR3 sequences, 14% to 15% being singletons. The germline V gene has CDR1 SGHDN and CDR2 FVKESK. With 1 base removed from V and 6 bases from J, the gap between germline ends came to 12 bases. The CDR3 length is 14 residues. At least ten counts were recorded for this clonotype. Its antigen is still unknown. Whole-study results and caveats: In simple terms, a model built on 13 V-J features told ophthalmopathy apart from stable hyperthyroidism. Blood also carried most thyroid clonotypes expanded above 0.001.

The J gene is TRBJ1-1, the V gene TRBV14, with unresolved D. The origin of this receptor is a man aged 18 to 30 with Graves' ophthalmopathy. The sample was blood. Here the CDR3 reads CASSQVRLQAEAFF. The CDR3 DNA reads TGTGCCAGCAGCCAAGTGAGGTTGCAGGCTGAAGCTTTCTTT.